This TCR beta chain was retrieved from a study of T cells after posttransplantation cyclophosphamide. Per the germline V gene, CDR1 is GTSNPN and CDR2 is SVGIG (reference sequence). The CDR3 is 14 residues long. Deletions cut 1 base from V and 3 bases from J, with 9 bases between. The method was immunoSEQ multiplex PCR; TCRdb's version includes in-frame clones alone and lacks a portion of them. This repertoire shows tens of thousands of clones, approximately 98% found once; its top ten account for about 0.15%. Cells defined as naive were viable CD3+CD4+ or CD3+CD8+ and CCR7+CD45RA+CD45RO-CD95-CD27+CD28+.

The receptor was isolated from a man aged 35 to 55 in good health, CMV-negative, and a related stem cell transplant donor. V and J are TRBV30 and TRBJ2-2; D gene unclear. Source material: naive CD4+ T cells sorted from PBMCs. CDR3 in DNA: TGTGCCTGGAGTGCAAATCATTACACCGGGGAGCTGTTTTTT. It specifies CAWSANHYTGELFF. Full variable domain (outside the CDR3, taken from reference TRBV30 and TRBJ2-2): SQTIHQWPATLVQPVGSPLSLECTVEGTSNPNLYWYRQAAGRGLQLLFYSVGIGQISSEVPQNLSASRPQDRQFILSSKKLLLSDSGFYLCAWSANHYTGELFFGEGSRLTVL.